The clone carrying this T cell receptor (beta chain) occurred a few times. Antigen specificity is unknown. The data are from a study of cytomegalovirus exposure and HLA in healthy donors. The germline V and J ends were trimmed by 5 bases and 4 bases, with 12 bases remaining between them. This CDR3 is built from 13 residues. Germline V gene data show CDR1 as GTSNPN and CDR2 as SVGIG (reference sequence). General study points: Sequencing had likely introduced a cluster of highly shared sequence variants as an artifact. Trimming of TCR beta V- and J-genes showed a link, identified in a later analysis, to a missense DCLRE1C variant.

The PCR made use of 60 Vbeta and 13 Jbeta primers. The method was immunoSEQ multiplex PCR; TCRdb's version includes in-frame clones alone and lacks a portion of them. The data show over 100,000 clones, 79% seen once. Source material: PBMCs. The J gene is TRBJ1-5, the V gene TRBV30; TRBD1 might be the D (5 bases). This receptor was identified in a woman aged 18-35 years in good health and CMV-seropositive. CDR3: CAWESGHNQPQHF. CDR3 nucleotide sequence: TGTGCCTGGGAGTCTGGACATAATCAGCCCCAGCATTTT.